This T cell receptor beta chain was profiled in a study of T-cell reconstitution after alpha-beta-depleted transplantation in children. CDR3 size: 12 residues. The V end was cut by 2 bases, the J end by 3 bases, with 6 bases between. The germline CDR1 and CDR2 sequences are SGHRS and YFSETQ. Using unique molecular identifiers, the investigators prepared the TCRbeta library. TCRdb reprocessed the PCR reads via MiXCR and lists one record per CDR3 protein. The sample has over 300,000 distinct CDR3 sequences, 10% to 13% seen once. This clonotype has at least ten counts. The sequence was collected from a human donor who donated a stem cell graft to a child with acute lymphoblastic leukemia. The genes are TRBV5-1 and TRBJ2-7, with D uncertain. Sequences were derived from PBMCs from the stem cell graft donor, sampled from the stem cell graft. CDR3 protein: CASSLDHYEQYF. DNA of the CDR3: TGCGCCAGCAGCTTAGATCACTACGAGCAGTACTTC.